The 3 T cell receptor beta chains listed next were all sequenced from one sample in a study of blood T cells in healthy people across ages. With a J-beta primer mix and a sample-barcoded 5' primer, a second PCR ran roughly 6 to 11 cycles. Each CDR3 protein gets one entry after TCRdb re-called the 5' RACE reads with MiXCR. Of some 800,000 distinct CDR3 sequences in the sample, more than 40% are singletons; the top ten hold nearly 20%. The sequenced material came from blood. These receptors all come from a man aged 55 to 70 in good health.

The chain uses TRBV6-2 or TRBV6-3 and TRBJ2-5, with D tentatively TRBD1 (6 bases). The J call may be incorrect, as the DNA end agrees better with TRBJ2-7. CDR1 and CDR2 (germline): MNHEY, SVGEGT. The CDR3 has 16 residues. The DNA of the CDR3 is TGTGCCAGCAGTTACTGGTTACAGGGTGGAGGCTACGAGCAGTACTTC. It encodes CASSYWLQGGGYEQYF.

V and J are TRBV12-3 or TRBV12-4 and TRBJ1-1; 9 nucleotides line up with TRBD1. V gave up 4 bases and J gave up 11 bases; unmatched junction bases: 5. CDR3 length equals 12 residues. The CDR3 DNA sequence: TGTGCCAGCAGTTCCGGGACAGGGTACGCTTTCTTT. This encodes CASSSGTGYAFF.

The chain links TRBV7-8 to TRBJ2-3; 8 nucleotides agree with TRBD2. V trimming: 3 bases; J trimming: 1 base; junction bases outside the gene matches: 9. Germline V gene data show CDR1 as SGHVS and CDR2 as FQNEAQ. This CDR3 has 17 amino acids. CDR3 sequence reads: CASSLYETTSGTDTQYF. The CDR3 coding sequence is TGTGCCAGCAGCTTGTATGAGACGACTAGCGGCACAGATACGCAGTATTTT.